The source of this TCR beta chain is a study of cytomegalovirus exposure and HLA in healthy donors. A multiplex PCR was run with 60 Vbeta primers and 13 Jbeta primers. Repertoires were generated with immunoSEQ multiplex PCR, while TCRdb's copy carries only in-frame clones and drops some. Of about 150,000 clones in the sample, 73% were seen once. About this clone itself: Its specificity is not known.

Germline CDR1 is SGHDT and CDR2 is YYEEEE. The CDR3 runs to 14 residues. The germline V and J ends were trimmed by 0 bases and 7 bases, with 10 bases remaining between them. Whole-study results and caveats: A few of the chains that were CMV-associated were confirmed in vitro to be specific for CMV antigens. What was likely a sequencing artifact was a cluster of highly shared sequence variants.

Sequenced sample: PBMCs. This clonotype was sampled from a woman aged 18-30 years in good health and CMV-seronegative. V usage is TRBV5-6 and J usage is TRBJ1-4, with D hard to call. This CDR3 is CASSLGGRAEKLFF. The CDR3 DNA reads as TGTGCCAGCAGCTTGGGTGGGAGGGCTGAAAAACTGTTTTTT.